A selection of T cell receptor beta chains follows, all from one sample in a study of molecular identifiers for immune sequencing clone quantification. From the PCR reads, TCRdb called clonotypes with MiXCR, one entry per CDR3 protein. Of around 460,000 distinct CDR3 sequences listed, 20% to 25% were seen once; the top ten hold approximately 0.84%. Material for sequencing was naive CD8+ T cells from blood, with Jurkat cell RNA spiked in. The origin of the receptors is a human donor in good health. Some libraries in this study had Jurkat cell RNA spiked in. Both conserved end residues are part of each CDR3. The order of the fields is D gene, V gene, J gene, CDR3 length, clone size, CDR3 DNA, CDR3 protein. A D gene is named only where the DNA matches it firmly. Expanded clones are given a class, and other clones once, few, many or no size at all.

D: NA; V: TRBV24-1; J: TRBJ2-3; length: 13; size: many; DNA: TGTGCCACCAGTGATCCGCGTTTGGATACGCAGTATTTT; CDR3: CATSDPRLDTQYF
D: TRBD1; V: TRBV27; J: TRBJ1-1; length: 15; size: NA; DNA: TGTGCCAGCAGTTTATCCGGGACAGGGTACACTGAAGCTTTCTTT; CDR3: CASSLSGTGYTEAFF
D: TRBD1; V: TRBV29-1; J: TRBJ1-4; length: 13; size: many; DNA: TGCAGCGTGTTTAGGGGGCCGGATGAAAAACTGTTTTTT; CDR3: CSVFRGPDEKLFF
D: TRBD1; V: TRBV6-2/TRBV6-3; J: TRBJ2-1; length: 13; size: NA; DNA: TGTGCCTCGTGGGACAGGGTTTTCAATGAGCAGTTCTTC; CDR3: CASWDRVFNEQFF
D: NA; V: TRBV27; J: TRBJ1-2; length: 15; size: NA; DNA: TGTGCCAGCAGTTTAGGGGGAGAACCTAACTATGGCTACACCTTC; CDR3: CASSLGGEPNYGYTF
D: NA; V: TRBV30; J: TRBJ2-7; length: 14; size: NA; DNA: TGTGCCTGGACTAAACTAGGGGCGTCCTACGAGCAGTACTTC; CDR3: CAWTKLGASYEQYF
D: NA; V: TRBV2; J: TRBJ2-1; length: 14; size: few; DNA: TGTGCCACCAACCGGGACACAGTCTACAATGAGCAGTTCTTC; CDR3: CATNRDTVYNEQFF
D: NA; V: TRBV4-3; J: TRBJ1-1; length: 13; size: NA; DNA: TGCGCCGGCAGCCAAGGGGTCCACACTGAAGCTTTCTTT; CDR3: CAGSQGVHTEAFF
D: TRBD1; V: TRBV19; J: TRBJ1-6; length: 14; size: NA; DNA: TGTGCCAGTAGTAGACAGGGGGTTTTTTCACCCCTCCACTTT; CDR3: CASSRQGVFSPLHF
D: TRBD1; V: TRBV5-4; J: TRBJ2-3; length: 15; size: many; DNA: TGTGCCAGCAGCTTGGGGACAGGAGGAACAGATACGCAGTATTTT; CDR3: CASSLGTGGTDTQYF
D: NA; V: TRBV12-3/TRBV12-4; J: TRBJ1-2; length: 12; size: few; DNA: TGTGCCAGCAGTCAGCCAGGTTACGGCTACACCTTC; CDR3: CASSQPGYGYTF
D: TRBD2; V: TRBV7-9; J: TRBJ2-1; length: 13; size: many; DNA: TGTGCCACCCTGGGACTAGCGGTCAATGAGCAGTTCTTC; CDR3: CATLGLAVNEQFF
D: NA; V: TRBV7-2; J: TRBJ2-1; length: 13; size: NA; DNA: TGTGCCAGCAGCTCCCGGGACATCAATGAGCAGTTCTTC; CDR3: CASSSRDINEQFF
D: NA; V: TRBV11-2; J: TRBJ2-1; length: 11; size: few; DNA: TGTGCCAGCAGCTTTTTGAGGGAGCAGTTCTTC; CDR3: CASSFLREQFF
D: NA; V: TRBV28; J: TRBJ2-3; length: 14; size: many; DNA: TGTGCCAGCAGTTTAGCCGTCTTCTTAGATACGCAGTATTTT; CDR3: CASSLAVFLDTQYF
D: NA; V: TRBV20-1; J: TRBJ1-1; length: 14; size: many; DNA: TGCAGTGCGTTGCCCCCGACGGGGAACACTGAAGCTTTCTTT; CDR3: CSALPPTGNTEAFF
D: NA; V: TRBV28; J: TRBJ1-3; length: 15; size: few; DNA: TGTGCCAGCAGTTTATCCGGGGGGTACGGAAACACCATATATTTT; CDR3: CASSLSGGYGNTIYF
D: TRBD1; V: TRBV13; J: TRBJ1-1; length: 18; size: NA; DNA: TGTGCCAGCAGCATCCAACCGGGACAGGATCTGGTTAGGGCTGAAGCTTTCTTT; CDR3: CASSIQPGQDLVRAEAFF
D: NA; V: TRBV30; J: TRBJ1-2; length: 12; size: many; DNA: TGTGCCTGGATCTCTGACAGCCTTATCTACACCTTC; CDR3: CAWISDSLIYTF
D: NA; V: TRBV12-3/TRBV12-4; J: TRBJ2-3; length: 14; size: NA; DNA: TGTGCCAACAGTTTTGGCTGGAGCACAGATACGCAGTATTTT; CDR3: CANSFGWSTDTQYF
D: NA; V: TRBV20-1; J: TRBJ2-3; length: 14; size: many; DNA: TGCAGTGCTTCGAGAGCGAGTAGCACAGATACGCAGTATTTT; CDR3: CSASRASSTDTQYF
D: NA; V: TRBV9; J: TRBJ2-7; length: 16; size: few; DNA: TGTGCCAGCAGCGTAGGAGGTATCCCAGGAGGCTACGAGCAGTACTTC; CDR3: CASSVGGIPGGYEQYF
D: NA; V: TRBV28; J: TRBJ1-2; length: 17; size: NA; DNA: TGTGCCAGCAGTTTAGCCCTAGAATTGGGGGGCGACTATGGCTACACCTTC; CDR3: CASSLALELGGDYGYTF
D: TRBD2; V: TRBV20-1; J: TRBJ2-7; length: 14; size: many; DNA: TGCAGTGCTAGAGGATCTAGCGGGAGATACGAGCAGTACTTC; CDR3: CSARGSSGRYEQYF
D: TRBD2; V: TRBV6-5; J: TRBJ2-2; length: 15; size: NA; DNA: TGTGCCAGCACCACCGGGACTAGCGGCACCGGGGAGCTGTTTTTT; CDR3: CASTTGTSGTGELFF
D: TRBD1; V: TRBV12-3/TRBV12-4; J: TRBJ2-1; length: 16; size: NA; DNA: TGTGCCAGCAGAGCCCCAGGGGGCGGTTCCTACAATGAGCAGTTCTTC; CDR3: CASRAPGGGSYNEQFF
D: TRBD2; V: TRBV5-4; J: TRBJ2-5; length: 15; size: many; DNA: TGTGCCAGCAGCTTCGAGCGGGGGGCACAAGAGACCCAGTACTTC; CDR3: CASSFERGAQETQYF
D: NA; V: TRBV27; J: TRBJ1-5; length: 15; size: few; DNA: TGTGCCAGCCAGAAAACCGGGAATAGCAATCAGCCCCAGCATTTT; CDR3: CASQKTGNSNQPQHF
D: TRBD1; V: TRBV20-1; J: TRBJ2-3; length: 18; size: once; DNA: TGCAGTGCTAGAGATGCATGGTCGGGACAGGTACTCACAGGTACGCAGTATTTT; CDR3: CSARDAWSGQVLTGTQYF
D: TRBD1; V: TRBV12-3/TRBV12-4; J: TRBJ2-1; length: 16; size: many; DNA: TGTGCCAGCAGCGAGGGGACAGGGGTCTTGAGGAATGAGCAGTTCTTC; CDR3: CASSEGTGVLRNEQFF
D: TRBD1; V: TRBV30; J: TRBJ1-5; length: 14; size: NA; DNA: TGTGCCTGGAGTTGGACAGGTGGGACTCAGCCCCAGCATTTT; CDR3: CAWSWTGGTQPQHF
D: TRBD2; V: TRBV12-3/TRBV12-4; J: TRBJ2-3; length: 17; size: NA; DNA: TGTGCCAGCAGCCCCACGTTGGCGGGAGAGGCCACAGATACGCAGTATTTT; CDR3: CASSPTLAGEATDTQYF
D: NA; V: TRBV6-6; J: TRBJ1-2; length: 17; size: few; DNA: TGTGCCAGCAGTTACGCGAACCCACTTATGACAGCCCCTGGCTACACCTTC; CDR3: CASSYANPLMTAPGYTF
D: TRBD2; V: TRBV19; J: TRBJ2-1; length: 15; size: NA; DNA: TGTGCCGGTAGTAACTGGCGGGAGGGGTACAATGAGCAGTTCTTC; CDR3: CAGSNWREGYNEQFF
D: TRBD1; V: TRBV20-1; J: TRBJ2-3; length: 16; size: few; DNA: TGCAGTGCTAGAGACCCGTTCAGGGGGCCGGGAGATACGCAGTATTTT; CDR3: CSARDPFRGPGDTQYF
D: TRBD1; V: TRBV29-1; J: TRBJ2-7; length: 14; size: NA; DNA: TGCAGCGTTGAAGGACAGGGGGCTCCCTACGAGCAGTACTTC; CDR3: CSVEGQGAPYEQYF
D: NA; V: TRBV20-1; J: TRBJ2-3; length: 12; size: many; DNA: TGCAGTGCTACCTGGTCCGGAGATACGCAGTATTTT; CDR3: CSATWSGDTQYF
D: NA; V: TRBV4-1; J: TRBJ1-3; length: 15; size: many; DNA: TGCGCCAGCAGCCAAGGATTGAGCTCTGGAAACACCATATATTTT; CDR3: CASSQGLSSGNTIYF
D: NA; V: TRBV30; J: TRBJ2-7; length: 15; size: NA; DNA: TGTGCCTGGAGTGACATCGATGGGCGCACCTACGAGCAGTACTTC; CDR3: CAWSDIDGRTYEQYF
D: NA; V: TRBV4-1; J: TRBJ1-2; length: 15; size: many; DNA: TGCGCCAGCAGCCCGCAGGTACAGGGTTACTATGGCTACACCTTC; CDR3: CASSPQVQGYYGYTF
D: NA; V: TRBV2; J: TRBJ1-2; length: 14; size: many; DNA: TGTGCCAGCAGTGAAGGATTAGGAGACTATGGCTACACCTTC; CDR3: CASSEGLGDYGYTF
D: NA; V: TRBV12-3/TRBV12-4; J: TRBJ2-1; length: 12; size: NA; DNA: TGTGCCAGCAGTTCTGGGGGGCTGGCGCAGTTCTTC; CDR3: CASSSGGLAQFF
D: TRBD1; V: TRBV7-9; J: TRBJ2-2; length: 16; size: few; DNA: TGTGCCAGCAGCCAGAACCGGGACAGGAACACCGGGGAGCTGTTTTTT; CDR3: CASSQNRDRNTGELFF
D: NA; V: TRBV19; J: TRBJ2-7; length: 14; size: few; DNA: TGTGCCAGTAGTATTGGTCCCCTCTCCTACGAGCAGTACTTC; CDR3: CASSIGPLSYEQYF
D: TRBD1; V: TRBV5-5; J: TRBJ2-3; length: 17; size: many; DNA: TGTGCCAGCAGCTTGGAGCCAGGGGGCAGGTTAACAGATACGCAGTATTTT; CDR3: CASSLEPGGRLTDTQYF
D: TRBD2; V: TRBV28; J: TRBJ2-7; length: 15; size: many; DNA: TGTGCCAGCAGTTTCCGAGGTCTAGCGGGAGACGAGCAGTACTTC; CDR3: CASSFRGLAGDEQYF
D: TRBD2; V: TRBV3-1; J: TRBJ2-1; length: 15; size: NA; DNA: TGTGCCAGCAGCCAAGTTCCGGGAGGTTGGAATGAGCAGTTCTTC; CDR3: CASSQVPGGWNEQFF
D: TRBD2; V: TRBV4-3; J: TRBJ2-5; length: 16; size: few; DNA: TGCGCCAGCAGCCAAGATGAGTCGGGGGGCCAAGAGACCCAGTACTTC; CDR3: CASSQDESGGQETQYF
D: NA; V: TRBV15; J: TRBJ2-7; length: 15; size: few; DNA: TGTGCCACCAGCAGAGATCCGGGGTCCACCTACGAGCAGTACTTC; CDR3: CATSRDPGSTYEQYF
D: NA; V: TRBV30; J: TRBJ1-4; length: 13; size: many; DNA: TGTGCCTGGAGTGAAGGATTGGATGAAAAACTGTTTTTT; CDR3: CAWSEGLDEKLFF
D: TRBD2; V: TRBV7-2; J: TRBJ2-1; length: 16; size: many; DNA: TGTGCCAGCAGCCTCAATAGCGGGGGGGCTTACAATGAGCAGTTCTTC; CDR3: CASSLNSGGAYNEQFF
D: TRBD1; V: TRBV28; J: TRBJ1-4; length: 16; size: NA; DNA: TGTGGCAGCAGTTTATCGCCGACAGGGGGTGATGAAAAACTGTTTTTT; CDR3: CGSSLSPTGGDEKLFF
D: TRBD2; V: TRBV19; J: TRBJ2-2; length: 16; size: few; DNA: TGTGCCAGTAGTATGGGCGGGAGGCCGAACACCGGGGAGCTGTATTTT; CDR3: CASSMGGRPNTGELYF
D: NA; V: TRBV7-9; J: TRBJ2-7; length: 14; size: many; DNA: TGTGCCAGCAGCTTAGTGCGGAAACCCTACGAGCAGTACTTC; CDR3: CASSLVRKPYEQYF
D: NA; V: TRBV10-3; J: TRBJ1-1; length: 17; size: once; DNA: TGTGCCATCAGCCGAGCTGGGACGGCTCGAGTAAAAACTGAAGCTTTCTTT; CDR3: CAISRAGTARVKTEAFF
D: TRBD1; V: TRBV27; J: TRBJ1-2; length: 13; size: NA; DNA: TGTGCCAGCAGAGGCGGGGACAGAGAAGGCTACACCTTC; CDR3: CASRGGDREGYTF
D: TRBD1; V: TRBV6-2/TRBV6-3; J: TRBJ2-2; length: 15; size: NA; DNA: TGTGCCAGCGGGCCCGGGACAGGGTTTACCGGGGAGCTGTTTTTT; CDR3: CASGPGTGFTGELFF
D: NA; V: TRBV12-3/TRBV12-4; J: TRBJ2-7; length: 16; size: few; DNA: TGTGCCAGCAGTTTCGTGGGACAATACCACCCCTACGAGCAGTACTTC; CDR3: CASSFVGQYHPYEQYF
D: TRBD2; V: TRBV27; J: TRBJ2-3; length: 15; size: NA; DNA: TGTGCCAGCAGTTTAGAGGCGGGAGGCAGGGATACGCAGTATTTT; CDR3: CASSLEAGGRDTQYF